This TCR beta chain appears in the sequencing data of a study of blood T cell repertoires in COVID-19. Across the study: Donors in the United States, Italy and Spain gave samples during acute or convalescent COVID-19.

TCRdb keeps only in-frame clones here, not all; method: immunoSEQ multiplex PCR. In the table there are 200,000 to 250,000 clones, 82% of which are singletons. The V gene's germline CDR1 is GTSNPN and CDR2 SVGIG (reference sequence). The CDR3 sequence is 11 residues long. The ends were cut back, 2 bases at V and 12 bases at J, with 13 bases in the middle. The TCR originated in a woman of 80 years or more with COVID-19, enrolled during active disease. Sequencing used peripheral blood. This chain uses TRBV30 with TRBJ1-1; D not resolved. CDR3 sequence reads: CAWSRSGWTFF. CDR3 sequence (DNA): TGTGCCTGGAGTCGTTCGGGTTGGACTTTCTTT.